A selection of T cell receptor beta chains follows, all from one sample in a study of T cell responses to AZD1222 COVID-19 vaccine. Some clones are missing from TCRdb's copy, which holds only in-frame ones; the method was immunoSEQ multiplex PCR. The sample yields roughly 160,000 clones, approximately 87% seen once. The sequencing used peripheral blood, collected 28 days after the second AZD1222 dose. These receptors came from an adult who received the AZD1222 COVID-19 vaccine. Both conserved end residues are part of each CDR3. The D gene is left open where the match is weak. Only some rows state a clone size, as once, few, many or a class for expanded clones.

d_gene: NA; v_gene: TRBV27; abundance: NA; j_gene: TRBJ1-4; CDR3aa: CASSPGAYRLRATNEKLFF; CDR3nt: TGTGCCAGCAGCCCCGGGGCGTACAGGCTGAGGGCAACTAATGAAAAACTGTTTTTT
d_gene: NA; v_gene: TRBV4-3; abundance: NA; j_gene: TRBJ2-3; CDR3aa: CASSQAGALDTQYF; CDR3nt: TGCGCCAGCAGCCAAGCGGGGGCATTAGATACGCAGTATTTT
d_gene: NA; v_gene: TRBV6-5; abundance: NA; j_gene: TRBJ2-7; CDR3aa: CASRVGTGRYEQYF; CDR3nt: TGTGCCAGCAGAGTAGGAACAGGGAGGTACGAGCAGTACTTC
d_gene: NA; v_gene: TRBV5-1; abundance: NA; j_gene: TRBJ1-3; CDR3aa: CASTAGSSGNTIYF; CDR3nt: TGCGCCAGCACCGCAGGGAGCTCTGGAAACACCATATATTTT
d_gene: NA; v_gene: TRBV5-1; abundance: NA; j_gene: TRBJ1-1; CDR3aa: CASSPGGTGSEFEAFF; CDR3nt: TGCGCCAGCAGCCCGGGGGGCACAGGGTCGGAGTTTGAAGCTTTCTTT
d_gene: NA; v_gene: TRBV5-4; abundance: NA; j_gene: TRBJ1-6; CDR3aa: CASSLATENSPLHF; CDR3nt: TGTGCCAGCAGCTTGGCTACAGAGAATTCACCCCTCCACTTT
d_gene: NA; v_gene: TRBV29-1; abundance: NA; j_gene: TRBJ1-1; CDR3aa: CSVGGGLGPEAFF; CDR3nt: TGCAGCGTTGGCGGGGGGTTAGGGCCTGAAGCTTTCTTT
d_gene: NA; v_gene: TRBV9; abundance: NA; j_gene: TRBJ2-3; CDR3aa: CASSVGFEDTQYF; CDR3nt: TGTGCCAGCAGCGTAGGATTTGAAGATACGCAGTATTTT
d_gene: NA; v_gene: TRBV7-2; abundance: NA; j_gene: TRBJ1-1; CDR3aa: CASSLDFAPEAFF; CDR3nt: TGTGCCAGCAGCTTAGATTTTGCCCCTGAAGCTTTCTTT
d_gene: NA; v_gene: TRBV5-8; abundance: NA; j_gene: TRBJ1-2; CDR3aa: CASSPVSFFGYTF; CDR3nt: TGTGCCAGCAGCCCCGTTTCATTCTTTGGCTACACCTTC
d_gene: NA; v_gene: TRBV13; abundance: NA; j_gene: TRBJ2-7; CDR3aa: CASSLGFRLRTEQYF; CDR3nt: TGTGCCAGCAGCTTAGGGTTTAGATTAAGGACCGAGCAGTACTTC
d_gene: TRBD1; v_gene: TRBV25-1; abundance: NA; j_gene: TRBJ1-6; CDR3aa: CASRWDRDNSPLHF; CDR3nt: TGTGCCAGCAGATGGGACAGAGATAATTCACCCCTCCACTTT
d_gene: TRBD1; v_gene: TRBV19; abundance: NA; j_gene: TRBJ1-2; CDR3aa: CASSAGTGNYGYTF; CDR3nt: TGTGCCAGTAGTGCCGGGACAGGGAACTATGGCTACACCTTC
d_gene: NA; v_gene: TRBV14; abundance: once; j_gene: TRBJ2-7; CDR3aa: CASSQEKGRSYEQYF; CDR3nt: TGTGCCAGCAGCCAAGAAAAAGGCAGGTCCTACGAGCAGTACTTC
d_gene: NA; v_gene: TRBV19; abundance: once; j_gene: TRBJ2-7; CDR3aa: CASSLRDLDEQYF; CDR3nt: TGTGCCAGTAGTCTAAGGGACTTGGACGAGCAGTACTTC
d_gene: NA; v_gene: TRBV4-1; abundance: NA; j_gene: TRBJ1-5; CDR3aa: CASSQSQEGQPQHF; CDR3nt: TGCGCCAGCAGCCAGTCACAGGAGGGACAGCCCCAGCATTTT
d_gene: NA; v_gene: TRBV30; abundance: NA; j_gene: TRBJ1-1; CDR3aa: CAWSSKNEAFF; CDR3nt: TGTGCCTGGTCATCTAAAAATGAAGCTTTCTTT